This TCR beta chain is drawn from a study of post-analysis software for immune sequencing data. This clonotype has just a few counts. Its specificity is unknown. The CDR3 runs to 17 residues. Per germline, CDR1 SNHLY and CDR2 FYNNEI. With V trimmed by 4 bases and J by 2 bases, 12 bases remained unmatched. Unique molecular identifiers were built into the TCR beta cDNA libraries. One entry per CDR3 protein, called by TCRdb with MiXCR from the PCR reads. The sample has about 770,000 distinct CDR3 sequences; around 42% are singletons. Study findings and constraints: Comparison of patients with controls showed about 5 TRBV segments more frequent in patients, TRBV5-6, TRBV5-1 and TRBV20-1 among them.

Sequencing input: blood. This receptor was identified in a girl aged 5-17 years with multiple sclerosis. The chain is built from TRBV2 and TRBJ2-3; 7 nucleotides line up with TRBD1. DNA of the CDR3: TGTGCCAGCAGTGTTAGTGAGCGACAGGGTAACACAGATACGCAGTATTTT. Amino acids: CASSVSERQGNTDTQYF.